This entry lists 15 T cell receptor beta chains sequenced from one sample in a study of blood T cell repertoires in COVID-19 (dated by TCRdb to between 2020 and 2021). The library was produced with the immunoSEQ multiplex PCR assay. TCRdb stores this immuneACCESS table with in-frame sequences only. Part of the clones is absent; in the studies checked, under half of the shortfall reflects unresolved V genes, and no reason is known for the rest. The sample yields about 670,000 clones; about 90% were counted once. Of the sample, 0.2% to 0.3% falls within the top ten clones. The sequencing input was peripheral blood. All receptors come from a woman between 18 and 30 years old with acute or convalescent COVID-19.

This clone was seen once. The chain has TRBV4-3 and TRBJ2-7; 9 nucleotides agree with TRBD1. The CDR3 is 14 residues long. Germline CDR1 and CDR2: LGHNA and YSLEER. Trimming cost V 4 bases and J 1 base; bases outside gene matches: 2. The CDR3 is CASSPGTGSYEQYF. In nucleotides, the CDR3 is TGCGCCAGCAGCCCCGGGACAGGGTCCTACGAGCAGTACTTC.

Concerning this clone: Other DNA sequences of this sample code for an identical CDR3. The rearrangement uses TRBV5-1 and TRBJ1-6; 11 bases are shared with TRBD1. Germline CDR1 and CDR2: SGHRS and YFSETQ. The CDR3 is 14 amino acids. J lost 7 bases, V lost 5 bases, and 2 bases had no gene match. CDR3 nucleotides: TGCGCCAGCAGTAGGGACAGGGGGAATTCACCCCTCCACTTT. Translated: CASSRDRGNSPLHF.

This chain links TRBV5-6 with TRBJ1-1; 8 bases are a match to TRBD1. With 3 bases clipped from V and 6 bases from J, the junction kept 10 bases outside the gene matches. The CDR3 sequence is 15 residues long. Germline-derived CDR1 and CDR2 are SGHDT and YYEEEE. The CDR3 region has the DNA TGTGCCAGCAGCTCTTCCAGGGGGCCGGCCGCTGAAGCTTTCTTT. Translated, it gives CASSSSRGPAAEAFF.

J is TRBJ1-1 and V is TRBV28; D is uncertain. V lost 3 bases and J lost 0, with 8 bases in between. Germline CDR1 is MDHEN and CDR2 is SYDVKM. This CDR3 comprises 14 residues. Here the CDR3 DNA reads TGTGCCAGCAGTTTTGACAATATGAACACTGAAGCTTTCTTT. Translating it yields CASSFDNMNTEAFF. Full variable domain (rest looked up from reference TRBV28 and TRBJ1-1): DVKVTQSSRYLVKRTGEKVFLECVQDMDHENMFWYRQDPGLGLRLIYFSYDVKMKEKGDIPEGYSVSREKKERFSLILESASTNQTSMYLCASSFDNMNTEAFFGQGTRLTVV.

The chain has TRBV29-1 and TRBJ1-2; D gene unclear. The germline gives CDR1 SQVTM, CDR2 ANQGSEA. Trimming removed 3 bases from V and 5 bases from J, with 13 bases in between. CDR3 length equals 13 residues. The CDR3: CSVDRRTSYGYTF. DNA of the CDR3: TGCAGCGTTGACCGCCGGACTTCTTATGGCTACACCTTC.

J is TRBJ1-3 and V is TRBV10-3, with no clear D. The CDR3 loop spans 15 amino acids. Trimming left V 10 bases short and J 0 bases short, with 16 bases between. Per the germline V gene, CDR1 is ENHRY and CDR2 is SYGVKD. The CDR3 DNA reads TGTGCCAGCGGAACGGGGTTGAGCTCTGGAAACACCATATATTTT. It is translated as CASGTGLSSGNTIYF.

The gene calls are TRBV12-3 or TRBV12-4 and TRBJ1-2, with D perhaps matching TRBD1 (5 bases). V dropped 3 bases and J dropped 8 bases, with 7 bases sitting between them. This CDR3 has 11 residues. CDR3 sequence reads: CASSFPGGYTF. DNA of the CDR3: TGTGCCAGCAGTTTTCCAGGGGGCTACACCTTC.

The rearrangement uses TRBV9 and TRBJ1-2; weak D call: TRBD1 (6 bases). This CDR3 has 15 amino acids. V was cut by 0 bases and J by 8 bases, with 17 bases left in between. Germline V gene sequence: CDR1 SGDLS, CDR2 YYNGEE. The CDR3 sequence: CASSVALGTLGGYTF. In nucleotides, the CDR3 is TGTGCCAGCAGCGTAGCTTTAGGGACACTTGGGGGCTACACCTTC.

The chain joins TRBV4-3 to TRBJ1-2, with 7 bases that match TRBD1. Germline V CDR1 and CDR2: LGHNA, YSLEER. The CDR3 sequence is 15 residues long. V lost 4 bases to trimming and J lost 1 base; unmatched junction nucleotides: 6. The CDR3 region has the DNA TGCGCCAGCAGCCTTCGACAGGGATATAACTATGGCTACACCTTC. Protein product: CASSLRQGYNYGYTF.

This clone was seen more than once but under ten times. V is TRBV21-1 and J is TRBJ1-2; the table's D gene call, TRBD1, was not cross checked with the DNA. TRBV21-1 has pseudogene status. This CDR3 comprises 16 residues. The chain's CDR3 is CASSKGGTGQWTGYTF. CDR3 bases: TGTGCCAGCAGCAAAGGGGGGACAGGCCAATGGACAGGCTACACCTTC.

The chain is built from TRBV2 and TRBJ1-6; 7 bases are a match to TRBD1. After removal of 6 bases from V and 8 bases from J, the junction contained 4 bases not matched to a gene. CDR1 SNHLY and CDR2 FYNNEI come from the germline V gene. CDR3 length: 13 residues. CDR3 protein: CASRPDRDSPLHF. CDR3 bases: TGTGCCAGCAGACCAGACAGGGATTCACCCCTCCACTTT. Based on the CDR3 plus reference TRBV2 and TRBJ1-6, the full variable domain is EPEVTQTPSHQVTQMGQEVILRCVPISNHLYFYWYRQILGQKVEFLVSFYNNEISEKSEIFDDQFSVERPDGSNFTLKIRSTKLEDSAMYFCASRPDRDSPLHFGNGTRLTVT.

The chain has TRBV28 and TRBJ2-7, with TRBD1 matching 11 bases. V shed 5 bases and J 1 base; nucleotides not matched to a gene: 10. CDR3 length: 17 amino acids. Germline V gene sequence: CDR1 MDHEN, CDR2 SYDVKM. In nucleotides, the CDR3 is TGTGCCAGCAGTACGCGCCCTGGGACAGGGGGGTCCTACGAGCAGTACTTC. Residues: CASSTRPGTGGSYEQYF.

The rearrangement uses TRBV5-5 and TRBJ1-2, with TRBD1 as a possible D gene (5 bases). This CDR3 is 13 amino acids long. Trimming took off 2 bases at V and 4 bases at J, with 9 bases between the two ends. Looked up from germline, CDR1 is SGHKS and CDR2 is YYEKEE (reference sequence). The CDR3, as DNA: TGTGCCAGCAGCTTACAGGTCTCCTATGGCTACACCTTC. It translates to CASSLQVSYGYTF.

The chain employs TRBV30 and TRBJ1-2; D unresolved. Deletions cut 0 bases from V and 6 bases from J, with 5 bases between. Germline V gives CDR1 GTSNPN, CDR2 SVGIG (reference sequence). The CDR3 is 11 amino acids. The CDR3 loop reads CAWSVRDGYTF. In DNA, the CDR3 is TGTGCCTGGAGTGTACGCGATGGCTACACCTTC.

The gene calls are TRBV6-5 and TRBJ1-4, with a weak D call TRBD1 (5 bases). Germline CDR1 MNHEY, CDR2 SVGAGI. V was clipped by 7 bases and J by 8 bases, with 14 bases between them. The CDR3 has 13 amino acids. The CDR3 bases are TGTGCCAGCAACGGAGGGGACCTAGAAAAACTGTTTTTT. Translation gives CASNGGDLEKLFF.